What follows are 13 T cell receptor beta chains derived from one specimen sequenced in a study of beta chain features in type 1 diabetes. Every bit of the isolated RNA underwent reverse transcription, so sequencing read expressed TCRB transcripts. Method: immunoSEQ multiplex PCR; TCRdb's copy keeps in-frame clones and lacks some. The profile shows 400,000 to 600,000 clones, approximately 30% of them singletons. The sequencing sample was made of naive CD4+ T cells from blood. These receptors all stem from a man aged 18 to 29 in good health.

CDR3 in amino acids: CASSQSDRGNYGYTF. The CDR3 region has the DNA TGCGCCAGCAGCCAAAGCGACAGGGGTAACTATGGCTACACCTTC. The chain recombines TRBV4-3 with TRBJ1-2; TRBD1 agrees at 8 bases. J lost 1 base, V lost 2 bases, and 3 bases had no gene match. Germline CDR1 LGHNA, CDR2 YSLEER. The CDR3 loop spans 15 amino acids.

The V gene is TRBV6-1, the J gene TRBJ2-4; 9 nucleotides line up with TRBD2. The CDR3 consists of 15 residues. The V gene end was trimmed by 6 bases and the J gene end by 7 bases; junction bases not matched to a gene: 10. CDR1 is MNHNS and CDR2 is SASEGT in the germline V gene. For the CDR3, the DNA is TGTGCCAGCAGCACCGTAGCGGGAGTAACGAACATTCAGTACTTC. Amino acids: CASSTVAGVTNIQYF.

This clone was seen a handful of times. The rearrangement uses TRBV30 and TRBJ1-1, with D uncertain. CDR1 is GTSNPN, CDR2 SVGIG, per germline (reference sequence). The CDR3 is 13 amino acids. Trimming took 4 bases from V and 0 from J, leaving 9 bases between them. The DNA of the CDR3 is TGTGCCTGGAACGCGTACATGAACACTGAAGCTTTCTTT. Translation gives CAWNAYMNTEAFF.

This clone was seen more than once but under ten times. DNA of the CDR3: TGTGCCACTACACTTTTAGGGGAAGTCGCTGAAGCTTTCTTT. Protein: CATTLLGEVAEAFF. The chain couples TRBV10-3 to TRBJ1-1, with TRBD1 as a possible D gene (5 bases). CDR3 size: 14 residues. Germline CDR1 reads ENHRY; CDR2 reads SYGVKD. Trimming left V 10 bases short and J 6 bases short, with 21 bases between.

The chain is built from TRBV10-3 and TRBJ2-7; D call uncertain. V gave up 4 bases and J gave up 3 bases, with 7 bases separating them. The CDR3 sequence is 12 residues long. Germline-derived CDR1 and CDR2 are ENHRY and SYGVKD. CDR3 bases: TGTGCCATCAGTGTGTCAGGCTACGAGCAGTACTTC. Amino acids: CAISVSGYEQYF.

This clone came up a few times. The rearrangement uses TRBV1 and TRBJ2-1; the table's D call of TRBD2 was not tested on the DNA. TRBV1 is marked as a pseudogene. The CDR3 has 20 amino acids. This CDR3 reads CTSSQVSGTSGRRTYNEQFF. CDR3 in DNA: TGCACCAGCAGCCAAGTATCTGGGACTAGCGGGAGGCGGACCTACAATGAGCAGTTCTTC.

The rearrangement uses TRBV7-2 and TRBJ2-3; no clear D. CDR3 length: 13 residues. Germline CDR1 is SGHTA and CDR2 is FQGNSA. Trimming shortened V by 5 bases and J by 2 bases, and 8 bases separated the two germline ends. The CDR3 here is CASSPWVTDTQYF. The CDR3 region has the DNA TGTGCCAGCAGCCCCTGGGTCACAGATACGCAGTATTTT. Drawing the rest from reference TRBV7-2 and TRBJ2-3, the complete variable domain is GAGVSQSPSNKVTEKGKDVELRCDPISGHTALYWYRQSLGQGLEFLIYFQGNSAPDKSGLPSDRFSAERTGGSVSTLTIQRTQQEDSAVYLCASSPWVTDTQYFGPGTRLTVL.

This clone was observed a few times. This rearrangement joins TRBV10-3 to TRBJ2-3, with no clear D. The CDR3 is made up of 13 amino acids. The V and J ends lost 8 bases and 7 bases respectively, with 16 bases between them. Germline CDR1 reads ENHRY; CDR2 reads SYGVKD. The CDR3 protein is CAIQGGYLHTQYF. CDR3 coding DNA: TGTGCCATCCAAGGCGGTTATTTGCATACGCAGTATTTT.

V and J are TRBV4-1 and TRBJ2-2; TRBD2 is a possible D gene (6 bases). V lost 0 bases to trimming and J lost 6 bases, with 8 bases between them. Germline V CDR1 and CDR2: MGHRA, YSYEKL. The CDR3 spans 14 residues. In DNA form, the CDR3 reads TGCGCCAGCAGCCAAGATCGGGGGTCCGGGGAGCTGTTTTTT. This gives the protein CASSQDRGSGELFF.

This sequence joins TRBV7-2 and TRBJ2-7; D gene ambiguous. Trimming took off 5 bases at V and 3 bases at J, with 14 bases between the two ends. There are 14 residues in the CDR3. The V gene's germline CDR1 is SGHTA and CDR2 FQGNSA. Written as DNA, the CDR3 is TGTGCCAGCAGCCCCCCTGCACAAATCTACGAGCAGTACTTC. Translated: CASSPPAQIYEQYF.

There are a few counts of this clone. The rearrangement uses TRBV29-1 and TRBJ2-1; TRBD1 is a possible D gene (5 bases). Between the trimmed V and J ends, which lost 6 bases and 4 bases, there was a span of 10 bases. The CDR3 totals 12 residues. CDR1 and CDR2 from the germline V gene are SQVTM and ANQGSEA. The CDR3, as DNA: TGCAGCGTCGAACCAGGGTACAATGAGCAGTTCTTC. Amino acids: CSVEPGYNEQFF.

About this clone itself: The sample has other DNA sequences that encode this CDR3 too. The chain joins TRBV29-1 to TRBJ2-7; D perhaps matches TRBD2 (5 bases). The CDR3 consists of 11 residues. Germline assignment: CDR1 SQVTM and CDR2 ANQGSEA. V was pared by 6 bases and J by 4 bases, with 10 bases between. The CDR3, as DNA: TGCAGCGTCGCCACTAGTTACGAGCAGTACTTC. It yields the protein CSVATSYEQYF.

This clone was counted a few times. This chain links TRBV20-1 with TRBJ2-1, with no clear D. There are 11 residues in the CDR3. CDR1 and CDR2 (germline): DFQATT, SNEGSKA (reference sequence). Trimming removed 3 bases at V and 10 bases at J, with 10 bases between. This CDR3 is CSASGKEEQFF. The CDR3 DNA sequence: TGCAGTGCTAGTGGCAAGGAAGAGCAGTTCTTC.